This TCR beta chain comes out of a study of monozygotic twins with inflammatory bowel disease. Study-wide findings and caveats: Those with IBD had lower TCRbeta diversity (inverse Simpson) than their healthy co-twins did. IBD patients exhibited fewer clonotypes shared with other individuals than healthy twins, particularly with disease activity. The data offered no way to tell different T cell subtypes apart.

TCRdb re-called the 5' RACE reads; every CDR3 protein appears as one record, without DNA. The sample spans approximately 200,000 distinct CDR3 sequences; the ten largest clones claim less than 9%. The length of the CDR3 is 14 residues. Worth noting for this clonotype: Its specificity is unknown.

This sequence was found in a human donor with ulcerative colitis or Crohn's disease, or a healthy co-twin of an affected twin (not recorded which). V is TRBV12-3 or TRBV12-4 and J is TRBJ2-1; TCRdb's D call, TRBD1, is unchecked because there is no DNA. What was sequenced was blood. CDR3 region: CATEVGTGVNEQFF.